This paragraph covers one T cell receptor beta chain sequence. Its antigen remains unidentified. The sample belongs to a study of T cell responses to AZD1222 COVID-19 vaccine. Sequenced by immunoSEQ multiplex PCR; TCRdb stores in-frame clones only, minus some. The table records approximately 100,000 clones, roughly nine tenths of them present only once. Findings and caveats of the study: Reports say nearly half of spike-specific TCRs go after unmutated variant regions. Most donors were white British, females outnumbered males, and clonal diversity was possibly underestimated.

Timing groups of about 4 and about 12 weeks for second doses were pooled. This CDR3 spans 14 amino acids. Germline V gene data show CDR1 as SGHTA and CDR2 as FQGNSA. V shed 4 bases and J shed 7 bases, with 14 bases lying between them. The chain uses TRBV7-2 and TRBJ1-5; possible D gene TRBD1, 5 bases. This sequence was found in an adult who received the AZD1222 COVID-19 vaccine. This sample comprised peripheral blood, obtained 28 days after the second AZD1222 dose. CDR3 loop: CASSSMGDSQPQHF. The CDR3 DNA reads as TGTGCCAGCAGCTCCATGGGAGACAGCCAGCCCCAGCATTTT.